The clone carrying this T cell receptor beta chain was picked up many times. The PBMCs were taken from approximately 11 ml of fresh peripheral blood. This sample stems from a study of T cells in Graves' hyperthyroidism and ophthalmopathy. TCR beta CDR3 sequences were amplified from RNA transcripts. HTBI primers drove first-round RT-PCR of the TCR CDR3. Each CDR3 protein gets one entry after TCRdb re-called the multiplex PCR reads with MiXCR. The data contain about 380,000 distinct CDR3 sequences, roughly 15% of them singletons. The V gene lost 2 bases and the J gene lost 0 bases, with 11 bases spanning the gap. The germline V gene encodes CDR1 SGHAT and CDR2 FQNNGV. This CDR3 is built from 17 residues.

The TCR sequence derives from a woman aged 30 to 39 with Graves' ophthalmopathy. Specimen: blood. The rearrangement uses TRBV11-2 and TRBJ1-6; TRBD1 is a possible D gene (5 bases). CDR3 nucleotides: TGTGCCAGCAGCTTAAGACAGTTGAGCTCCTATAATTCACCCCTCCACTTT. Translating gives CASSLRQLSSYNSPLHF. Full variable domain (remainder filled in from reference TRBV11-2 and TRBJ1-6): EAGVAQSPRYKIIEKRQSVAFWCNPISGHATLYWYQQILGQGPKLLIQFQNNGVVDDSQLPKDRFSAERLKGVDSTLKIQPAKLEDSAVYLCASSLRQLSSYNSPLHFGNGTRLTVT.